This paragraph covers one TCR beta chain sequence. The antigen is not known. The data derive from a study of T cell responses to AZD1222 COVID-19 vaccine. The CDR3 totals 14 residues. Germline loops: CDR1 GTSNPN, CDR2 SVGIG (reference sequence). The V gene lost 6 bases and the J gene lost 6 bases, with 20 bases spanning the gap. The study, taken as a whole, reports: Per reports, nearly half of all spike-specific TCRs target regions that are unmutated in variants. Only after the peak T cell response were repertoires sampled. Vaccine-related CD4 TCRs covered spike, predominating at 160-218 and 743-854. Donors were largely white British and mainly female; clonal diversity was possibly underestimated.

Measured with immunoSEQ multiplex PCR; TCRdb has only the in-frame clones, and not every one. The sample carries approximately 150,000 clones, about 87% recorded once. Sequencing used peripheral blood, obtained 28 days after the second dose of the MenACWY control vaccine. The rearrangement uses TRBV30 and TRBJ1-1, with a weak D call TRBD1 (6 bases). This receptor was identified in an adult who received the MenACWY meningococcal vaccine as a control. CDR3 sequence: CACPPPGVGAEAFF. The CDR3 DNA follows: TGTGCCTGCCCTCCGCCAGGGGTTGGAGCTGAAGCTTTCTTT.